One sample yielded the 4 T cell receptor beta chains listed below, sequenced in a study of metastatic and nonmetastatic thyroid tumors. TCRdb ran MiXCR on the PCR reads. The data hold 13,000 or so clones, with 25% to 30% observed a single time. Every patient underwent thyroid surgery untreated. Sequencing was performed on blood. These TCRs come from a female donor with papillary thyroid cancer or a benign thyroid nodule (not recorded which). Some clones in this sample may be carry-over from other donors' samples.

This clone appeared many times. The rearrangement uses TRBV5-6 and TRBJ1-1; D call uncertain. Germline lookup yields CDR1 SGHDT and CDR2 YYEEEE. The V and J ends lost 3 bases and 0 bases respectively, with 9 bases between them. CDR3 length: 14 residues. For the CDR3, the DNA is TGTGCCAGCAGCTATTTCGACTTGAACACTGAAGCTTTCTTT. Translating it yields CASSYFDLNTEAFF.

This clone rates as medium-sized (0.01 to 0.1%). The chain couples TRBV27 to TRBJ2-7; 7 nucleotides agree with TRBD1. The V and J ends lost 0 bases and 4 bases, in that order; junction bases with no gene match: 6. The germline CDR1 and CDR2 sequences are MNHEY and SMNVEV (reference sequence). The CDR3 runs to 15 residues. DNA of the CDR3: TGTGCCAGCAGTTTATCGACGACAGGGCGGTACGAGCAGTACTTC. It codes for CASSLSTTGRYEQYF.

V is TRBV7-2 and J is TRBJ2-7; no firm D call. The germline gives CDR1 SGHTA, CDR2 FQGNSA. The CDR3 is 13 residues long. V lost 5 bases and J lost 7, with 15 bases in between. In DNA, the CDR3 is TGTGCCAGCAGCAGGGCTAAGGCGGATGAGCAGTACTTC. It is translated as CASSRAKADEQYF.

The V call is TRBV7-2, the J call TRBJ2-7; 8 positions agree with TRBD1. Germline CDR1 SGHTA, CDR2 FQGNSA. The CDR3 contains 15 residues. J was trimmed by 3 bases and V by 5 bases; bases with no gene match: 9. The CDR3 nucleotides read TGTGCCAGCAGCCTGAGGGGGGACAGGAGCTACGAGCAGTACTTC. It is translated as CASSLRGDRSYEQYF.